The present T cell receptor beta chain was sequenced within a study of OX40 agonist ivuxolimab in advanced cancers. Broadly, across the study: Ivuxolimab was an agonistic, fully human IgG2 monoclonal antibody directed against OX40 (CD134), a costimulatory receptor. Prior anti-PD-1, anti-PD-L1 or anti-CTLA-4 therapy was permitted, and checkpoint inhibitors had been received by about two fifths of dose-escalation patients. Partial responses occurred in three dose-escalation patients, of whom one had hepatocellular carcinoma and two had cutaneous melanoma. The paper describes the monotherapy dose-escalation part (N ≈ 52 patients) of the phase I trial of ivuxolimab. Of the approximately 53 patients in dose escalation, 19 had hepatocellular carcinoma, about 15 had melanoma, 9 had renal cell carcinoma and 9 had head and neck cancer. In the dose-escalation cohort, 65% to 90% of patients were male, and the mean age was approximately 55 years, with a range of roughly 20 to 85. The point of sequencing TCRbeta in the periphery was to test whether ivuxolimab changed TCR sequence diversity and drove clonal T-cell expansion. Intravenous ivuxolimab was administered to patients every 2 weeks at six dose levels: 0.01, 0.1, 0.3, 1.5, 3 and 10 mg/kg. The paper as a whole reports these results and caveats: Antigen specificity was not determined for the clonally expanded peripheral T cells. On average, CD8+ T cells showed more expanded clones than CD4+ T cells after ivuxolimab. Clonal expansion of both CD4+ and CD8+ blood T cells was observed from baseline to week 6 at doses 0.1 to 3.0 mg/kg. Low levels of normalized T-cell clonal expansion were also seen in some nonresponding patients. Partial responders in the 0.1-3.0 mg/kg groups had among the lowest normalized peripheral clonal expansion, especially among CD8+ T cells.

Comments on this clone: What antigen it recognizes has not been identified. No much larger clonotype is one base removed from it; base qualities were not supplied.

Genomic DNA was isolated from the sorted cells so that the TCRbeta CDR3 region could be sequenced. TCRbeta CDR3 regions were sequenced using the immunoSEQ Assay. Sourced from immuneACCESS, this table was stored by TCRdb with only in-frame sequences that have V and J called. A share of the clones is absent; for the studies checked, an unresolved V gene accounts for under half, and the remainder has no known explanation. In all, the sample holds 40,000 to 55,000 clones, and roughly four fifths of those were seen once. The ten largest make up 2% to 2.5% of the sample. Patients with a history of autoimmune disease or receiving systemic immunosuppression were excluded from the trial. Peripheral blood for TCR sequencing was collected from all dose cohorts at baseline, on cycle 4 day 1, and on cycle 7 day 1. The samples were drawn from a first-in-human, open-label, multicenter phase I dose-escalation trial of ivuxolimab. Adults with locally advanced or metastatic melanoma, renal cell, hepatocellular, or head and neck squamous cell carcinoma were enrolled in the trial. CD4+ and CD8+ T cells were sorted separately from peripheral blood before TCR sequencing.

Trimming removed 5 bases from V and 6 bases from J, leaving 14 bases between the germline ends. Sequences SGHTA (CDR1) and FQGNSA (CDR2) are obtained from the germline V gene. The cysteine opens and the phenylalanine closes a CDR3 of 14 amino acids. The DNA shown is the 42-base CDR3, in frame from base 1. The receptor comes from an adult with an advanced solid tumor such as melanoma, head and neck, liver or kidney cancer. The source was CD4+ or CD8+ T cells sorted from blood, collected in a trial of the OX40 agonist ivuxolimab. The V and J segments used are TRBV7-2 and TRBJ1-5, and TRBD1 may be the D gene, going by 6 matching bases. The DNA sequence reads TGTGCCAGCAGCAATGAACAGGGATTTCAGCCCCAGCATTTT. The translation is CASSNEQGFQPQHF.